The sequence of this TCR beta chain was determined in a study of shared clonotypes between healthy human individuals. Study details: Donors were a couple of women and a few men aged 18 to 49. Study results and caveats: Clonotypes not shared had lower generation probabilities than those common to all four donors. Larger richness was generally estimated for naive than memory subsets. Sequencing depth was a factor that was expected to affect clonotype sharing among donors.

The V end was cut by 0 bases, the J end by 7 bases, with 16 bases between. The CDR3 is 15 amino acids. The germline V gene encodes CDR1 SGHRS and CDR2 YFSETQ. In regard to this clone: As yet, its antigen is unknown.

The data were produced by immunoSEQ multiplex PCR, yet TCRdb's version contains in-frame clones alone and is incomplete. Of a few million clones in the sample, approximately 94% were seen once. The clonotype was recovered from a man between 18 and 35 years old in good health. The rearrangement joins TRBV5-1 to TRBJ1-1, with D uncertain. Sequencing was performed on naive CD4+ T cells sorted from blood. Subset defined: CD45RA+ positively selected. CDR3 in DNA: TGCGCCAGCAGCTTGGCCATGGGCCTTTGGGGTGAAGCTTTCTTT. As protein: CASSLAMGLWGEAFF.